What follows are 27 T cell receptor beta chains derived from one specimen sequenced in a study of OX40 agonist ivuxolimab in advanced cancers. Some clones are missing from TCRdb's copy, which holds only in-frame ones; the method was immunoSEQ multiplex PCR. The table records 40,000 to 60,000 clones, approximately 83% of them present only once. Sequencing used CD4+ or CD8+ T cells sorted from blood, obtained in a trial of the OX40 agonist ivuxolimab. Receptors were obtained from an adult with an advanced solid tumor such as melanoma, head and neck, liver or kidney cancer.

The chain uses TRBV5-4 and TRBJ2-3, with 9 bases identical to TRBD1. This CDR3 spans 14 amino acids. Unmatched junction bases numbered 7, after V lost 4 bases and J lost 7 bases. The germline V gene has CDR1 SGHNT and CDR2 YYREEE (reference sequence). The CDR3 sequence is CASSPDRGRNTQYF. The CDR3 DNA reads as TGTGCCAGCAGCCCGGACAGGGGAAGGAATACGCAGTATTTT.

The rearrangement joins TRBV28 to TRBJ1-5; D is uncertain. Germline-derived CDR1 and CDR2 are MDHEN and SYDVKM. The CDR3 extends over 17 amino acids. The ends were cut back, 2 bases at V and 1 base at J, with 15 bases in the middle. The CDR3 here is CASSLSPAFKSNQPQHF. CDR3 nucleotide sequence: TGTGCCAGCAGTTTAAGCCCTGCTTTTAAAAGCAATCAGCCCCAGCATTTT.

This chain links TRBV11-2 with TRBJ2-6, with 8 bases matching TRBD1. This CDR3 has 16 amino acids. The V and J ends lost 1 base and 3 bases, in that order; junction bases with no gene match: 2. Germline CDR1 SGHAT, CDR2 FQNNGV. The CDR3 loop reads CASSLGTGIGANVLTF. As DNA, the CDR3 is TGTGCCAGCAGCTTAGGGACAGGGATTGGGGCCAACGTCCTGACTTTC.

This chain connects TRBV20-1 to TRBJ2-1; D possibly corresponds to TRBD2 (5 bases). This CDR3 comprises 11 residues. Germline CDR1 and CDR2: DFQATT and SNEGSKA (reference sequence). The ends were cut back, 0 bases at V and 12 bases at J, with 9 bases in the middle. CDR3 region: CSARDGAGQFF. The CDR3 DNA reads TGCAGTGCTAGAGATGGCGCGGGGCAGTTCTTC.

V is TRBV7-3 and J is TRBJ2-2; possible D gene TRBD1, 6 bases. CDR3 length: 14 residues. Deletions cut 2 bases from V and 5 bases from J, with 9 bases between. CDR1 and CDR2 (germline): SGHTA, FQGTGA. The CDR3 nucleotides are TGTGCCAGCAGCTTAGGCAGGGGAACCGGGGAGCTGTTTTTT. It encodes CASSLGRGTGELFF.

This clone was observed once. The V gene is TRBV6-1, the J gene TRBJ1-2, with no clear D. The CDR3 runs to 15 residues. CDR1 and CDR2 from the germline V gene are MNHNS and SASEGT. The V gene lost 2 bases and the J gene lost 4 bases, with 14 bases spanning the gap. Written as DNA, the CDR3 is TGTGCCAGCAGTGAAACTCTGGGTACGCCCTATGGCTACACCTTC. Its protein product is CASSETLGTPYGYTF.

The rearrangement links TRBV10-3 to TRBJ2-7; no clear D. The germline V and J ends were trimmed by 7 bases and 2 bases, with 9 bases remaining between them. The CDR3 runs 12 residues. The germline gives CDR1 ENHRY, CDR2 SYGVKD. For the CDR3, the DNA is TGTGCCATCACTTCAGGCGCCTACGAGCAGTACTTC. Its translation: CAITSGAYEQYF.

In DNA form, the CDR3 reads TGTGCCAGCAGCCCCATATCAGCGGGGGACACAGATACGCAGTATTTT. This gives the protein CASSPISAGDTDTQYF. The chain carries TRBV11-3 and TRBJ2-3; 8 nucleotides line up with TRBD2. CDR1 is SGHNT and CDR2 is YENEEA in the germline V gene. This CDR3 comprises 16 residues. The ends lost 5 bases at V and 2 bases at J; junction bases unmatched: 9.

This clone showed up just once. This rearrangement joins TRBV14 to TRBJ1-2, with D unclear. V was trimmed by 4 bases and J by 5 bases, leaving 20 bases between them. The germline CDR1 and CDR2 sequences are SGHDN and FVKESK. The CDR3 length is 16 residues. The CDR3 nucleotides read TGTGCCAGCAGCCCTTGGGGTTCCGAAGTGGGTTATGGCTACACCTTC. It translates to CASSPWGSEVGYGYTF.

This clone is a singleton in its sample. V and J are TRBV7-9 and TRBJ1-5; maybe TRBD1 (6 bases). Germline assignment: CDR1 SEHNR and CDR2 FQNEAQ (reference sequence). CDR3 size: 14 residues. The V gene lost 7 bases and the J gene lost 2 bases, with 12 bases spanning the gap. The CDR3 loop is CASTTAGGNQPQHF. CDR3 sequence (DNA): TGTGCCAGCACCACCGCAGGGGGCAATCAGCCCCAGCATTTT. Combining the CDR3 with reference TRBV7-9 and TRBJ1-5 gives the whole variable domain DTGVSQNPRHKITKRGQNVTFRCDPISEHNRLYWYRQTLGQGPEFLTYFQNEAQLEKSRLLSDRFSAERPKGSFSTLEIQRTEQGDSAMYLCASTTAGGNQPQHFGDGTRLSIL.

The chain has TRBV9 and TRBJ2-2; D remains ambiguous. Germline V gives CDR1 SGDLS, CDR2 YYNGEE. V was clipped by 3 bases and J by 6 bases, with 15 bases between them. The CDR3 totals 15 residues. CDR3 sequence (DNA): TGTGCCAGCAGCGGCCCGCCCTCGTGGGCCGGGGAGCTGTTTTTT. Translating gives CASSGPPSWAGELFF.

The genes are TRBV10-2 and TRBJ2-4; 7 bases are shared with TRBD1. CDR3 size: 18 residues. V was pared by 7 bases and J by 6 bases, with 21 bases of the junction left unmatched. CDR1 and CDR2 from the germline V gene are WSHSY and SAAADI. The CDR3 reads CASTGLQRLYSGGNIQYF. CDR3 DNA: TGCGCCAGCACCGGCCTACAGAGACTATATTCAGGGGGAAACATTCAGTACTTC.

The chain combines TRBV7-2 with TRBJ1-6, with D unclear. Trimming took off 1 base at V and 4 bases at J, with 2 bases between the two ends. The CDR3 runs 13 residues. CDR1 is SGHTA and CDR2 is FQGNSA in the germline V gene. CDR3 protein: CASSLDYNSPLHF. The DNA for the CDR3 is TGTGCCAGCAGCTTAGATTATAATTCACCCCTCCACTTT.

The rearrangement links TRBV4-1 to TRBJ2-1, with D maybe TRBD1 (5 bases). CDR1 MGHRA and CDR2 YSYEKL come from the germline V gene. The CDR3 has 15 residues. V dropped 1 base and J dropped 2 bases, with 9 bases sitting between them. CDR3 residues: CASSQGAGTYNEQFF. The CDR3 DNA reads as TGCGCCAGCAGCCAAGGGGCAGGGACCTACAATGAGCAGTTCTTC.

This clone was observed once. This chain uses TRBV6-1 with TRBJ1-2, with D maybe TRBD1 (6 bases). The ends were cut back, 8 bases at V and 8 bases at J, with 18 bases in the middle. Germline loops: CDR1 MNHNS, CDR2 SASEGT. The CDR3 extends over 13 amino acids. The CDR3 DNA reads as TGTGCCAGCGAGCCGGGGGGCGCTGGGGGCTACACCTTC. Its translation: CASEPGGAGGYTF.

The V gene is TRBV6-1, the J gene TRBJ1-4; D call uncertain. V was trimmed by 5 bases and J by 4 bases, leaving 5 bases between them. Germline CDR1 is MNHNS and CDR2 is SASEGT. This CDR3 is 12 amino acids long. The CDR3, as DNA: TGTGCCAGCAGTTTCTATAATGAAAAACTGTTTTTT. Amino acids: CASSFYNEKLFF.

The chain links TRBV5-1 to TRBJ2-1, with D possibly TRBD1 on 6 matching bases. Germline CDR1 reads SGHRS; CDR2 reads YFSETQ. V was shortened by 4 bases and J by 0 bases, with 11 bases between the two germline ends. The CDR3 is made up of 15 amino acids. This chain's CDR3 is CASSEQGLSYNEQFF. CDR3 nucleotides: TGCGCCAGCAGCGAACAGGGCCTCTCCTACAATGAGCAGTTCTTC.

The genes are TRBV4-2 and TRBJ1-2, with D possibly matching TRBD1 (5 bases). V lost 0 bases, J lost 1 base, and 9 bases lay in between. The CDR3 sequence is 15 residues long. The germline gives CDR1 LGHNA, CDR2 YNFKEQ. CDR3 protein: CASSQDRGSNYGYTF. The CDR3 DNA is TGTGCCAGCAGCCAAGATCGGGGCAGTAACTATGGCTACACCTTC.

The rearrangement joins TRBV11-3 to TRBJ1-1, with 7 bases fitting TRBD1. CDR1 is SGHNT, CDR2 YENEEA, per germline. With V trimmed by 6 bases and J by 1 base, 8 bases remained unmatched. This CDR3 contains 15 residues. The CDR3 DNA sequence: TGTGCCAGCAGACCTCGGACAGGAGGGAACACTGAAGCTTTCTTT. This sequence encodes CASRPRTGGNTEAFF.

The J gene is TRBJ1-5, the V gene TRBV5-1; 7 nucleotides agree with TRBD1. Germline CDR1 reads SGHRS; CDR2 reads YFSETQ. The CDR3 extends over 16 amino acids. Trimming removed 4 bases from V and 6 bases from J; junction bases left unmatched: 13. DNA of the CDR3: TGCGCCAGCAGCCAAACCCCGGGACAGCTGGCTCAGCCCCAGCATTTT. Translation: CASSQTPGQLAQPQHF. The variable domain in full, completed from reference TRBV5-1 and TRBJ1-5, reads KAGVTQTPRYLIKTRGQQVTLSCSPISGHRSVSWYQQTPGQGLQFLFEYFSETQRNKGNFPGRFSGRQFSNSRSEMNVSTLELGDSALYLCASSQTPGQLAQPQHFGDGTRLSIL.

The gene calls are TRBV7-8 and TRBJ1-2, with a tentative D call TRBD1 (6 bases). Germline CDR1 reads SGHVS; CDR2 reads FQNEAQ. V lost 2 bases to trimming and J lost 4 bases, with 11 bases between them. This CDR3 is built from 14 residues. Here the CDR3 reads CASSLTDSTYGYTF. The DNA for the CDR3 is TGTGCCAGCAGCTTAACGGACAGTACCTATGGCTACACCTTC.

This chain connects TRBV6-1 to TRBJ2-7; D remains unclear. The CDR3 totals 13 residues. With 7 bases removed from V and 4 bases from J, the gap between germline ends came to 14 bases. Germline lookup yields CDR1 MNHNS and CDR2 SASEGT. The chain's CDR3 is CASKFGPTYEQYF. For the CDR3, the DNA is TGTGCCAGCAAGTTTGGGCCCACGTACGAGCAGTACTTC.

In its sample, this clone was seen a few times. The V call is TRBV19, the J call TRBJ1-2; D is unresolved. Looked up from germline, CDR1 is LNHDA and CDR2 is SQIVND (reference sequence). CDR3 length equals 16 residues. V shed 0 bases and J shed 3 bases, with 14 bases lying between them. CDR3 DNA: TGTGCCAGTAGTATAGATCGTGGTGTTTTAGACTATGGCTACACCTTC. As protein: CASSIDRGVLDYGYTF.

J is TRBJ2-7 and V is TRBV18; 14 nucleotides agree with TRBD2. Per germline, CDR1 KGHSH and CDR2 LQKENI. This CDR3 is built from 16 residues. After removal of 2 bases from V and 5 bases from J, the junction contained 5 bases not matched to a gene. CDR3 amino acids: CASSPGLAGGQNEQYF. DNA of the CDR3: TGTGCCAGCTCACCAGGACTAGCGGGGGGCCAAAACGAGCAGTACTTC.

V usage is TRBV6-5 and J usage is TRBJ2-7; the D call may be TRBD1 or TRBD2 (5 bases each). Germline loops: CDR1 MNHEY, CDR2 SVGAGI. V shed 6 bases and J shed 2 bases, with 14 bases lying between them. This CDR3 is built from 14 residues. CDR3 in DNA: TGTGCCAGCAGGCGCCCCGGGGCCCCCTACGAGCAGTACTTC. Amino acids: CASRRPGAPYEQYF.

The CDR3, as DNA: TGTGCCAGTAGTTACAGGGATAGCGGGGAGCTGTTTTTT. Protein: CASSYRDSGELFF. The chain recombines TRBV19 with TRBJ2-2, with D possibly matching TRBD1 (6 bases). CDR1 LNHDA and CDR2 SQIVND come from the germline V gene (reference sequence). This CDR3 is 13 amino acids long. Trimming stripped 5 bases from V and 7 bases from J, with 11 bases between.

The rearrangement links TRBV7-2 to TRBJ1-3, with 7 positions matching TRBD1. The trim removed 1 base at V and 3 bases at J, leaving 3 bases unmatched. From germline, CDR1 is SGHTA and CDR2 FQGNSA. This CDR3 is 15 amino acids long. The CDR3 nucleotides are TGTGCCAGCAGCTTAGGACAGGGATTTGGAAACACCATATATTTT. Its protein product is CASSLGQGFGNTIYF.